The rows below give T cell receptor beta chains drawn from one sample of a study of blood T cells in healthy people across ages. TCRdb processed the 5' RACE reads anew with MiXCR; each CDR3 protein has one entry. Among hundreds of thousands of distinct CDR3 sequences listed, about 55% were seen once. What was sequenced was blood. The receptors stem from a man at least 80 years old in good health. CDR3s include the opening cysteine and the closing phenylalanine or tryptophan. Fields, in order: V gene, J gene, CDR3 protein.

TRBV29-1	TRBJ1-1	CSGRGGVNTEAFF
TRBV5-1	TRBJ2-1	CASSIIGLAGGSSEQFF
TRBV29-1	TRBJ1-2	CSVDAGNNYGYTF
TRBV12-3/TRBV12-4	TRBJ2-3	CASSPFLDTQYF
TRBV5-1	-	CASSSQGASYNEQYF
TRBV20-1	TRBJ2-6	CSAQPGANVLTF
TRBV29-1	TRBJ2-7	CSVVQGREQYF
TRBV20-1	TRBJ2-7	CSALTSGRADEQYF
TRBV5-1	TRBJ1-2	CASSSRQGGTNGYTF
TRBV20-1	TRBJ1-2	CSARTASNYGCTF
TRBV27	TRBJ2-3	CAGSPELESTDTQYF
TRBV6-1	-	CASSEDWRTAYEQYF
TRBV24-1	TRBJ1-5	CATSDPTGGSNQPQHF
TRBV6-6	TRBJ2-7	CASSYSVGGFSYEQYF
TRBV7-2	TRBJ1-2	CASTPRTGGYGYTF
TRBV29-1	TRBJ2-7	CSVEGLAGDYEQYF
TRBV5-1	-	CASSLGNRGEQYF
TRBV29-1	TRBJ2-1	CGVGGLIAGGGNNEQFF
TRBV28	TRBJ2-7	CASIRRGAGDNEQYF
TRBV29-1	TRBJ2-1	CSVEPSGIGNEQFF
TRBV3-1	TRBJ2-7	CASRPARDRSYEQYF
TRBV5-1	TRBJ1-4	CASSFAGGRDEKLFF
TRBV3-1	-	CASSLGIDEQYF
TRBV9	TRBJ2-3	CASSATGTRATDTQYF
TRBV4-1	-	CASSQDAQGLQETQYF
TRBV28	TRBJ1-2	CASSLWLEGGYTF
TRBV6-1	TRBJ1-2	CASSSGQAGSGYTF
TRBV2	TRBJ1-1	CASLGNTEAFF
TRBV5-1	-	CASRRKGEEEYEQYF
TRBV29-1	TRBJ2-1	CSVDQSYEQFF
TRBV3-1	TRBJ1-5	CASSQRGGNGNQPQHF
TRBV29-1	TRBJ2-3	CSVRSGLAAYAYF
TRBV9	TRBJ2-7	CASSVASGSYWSEQYF
TRBV28	TRBJ2-1	CASSPTGTSGRGEQFF
TRBV25-1	TRBJ2-4	CASSEYRGAKNIQYF
TRBV3-1	TRBJ2-4	CASSTLGGNIQYF
TRBV10-3	TRBJ2-3	CAATSGASTQYF
TRBV5-6	TRBJ1-2	CASSKGTGTLTFNYGYTF
TRBV5-1	TRBJ2-4	CASSAGSQNIQYF
TRBV7-9	TRBJ1-2	CASSLEGGPYGYTF
TRBV5-1	TRBJ1-1	CASSWAPGVNTEAFF
TRBV6-5	TRBJ2-7	CASSYGASGYEQYF
TRBV6-5	TRBJ1-6	CASSYGDTYNSPLHF
TRBV7-9	-	CASSPRTSGVGETQYF
TRBV27	TRBJ1-2	CASSLVGQGPGAGYTF
TRBV3-1	TRBJ1-4	CASSFRTPSLNEKLFF
TRBV2	TRBJ1-2	CASSGTGGNYGYTF
TRBV6-1	TRBJ1-5	CASRGQGALQPQHF
TRBV6-6	TRBJ2-4	CASTERGAEQYF
TRBV27	TRBJ2-1	CASQILRTSGRTSSYNEQFF
TRBV15	TRBJ2-7	CATSTLFPSGGSGQYF
TRBV7-9	TRBJ1-5	CASSLAGENQPQHF
TRBV7-3	TRBJ1-1	CASSGGNTEAFF
TRBV7-7	TRBJ2-2	CASSPHEKKRRENTGELFF